This T cell receptor beta chain was identified in a study of shared clonotypes between healthy human individuals. Overall study: Used for every donor were three CD4 naive, three CD4 memory, two CD8 naive and one CD8 memory plate.

There were only Caucasian adults among the donors, and all lived in Nashville, Tennessee. Overall study findings and caveats: The small donor group covered limited genetic and exposure diversity.

V lost 1 base, J lost 4 bases, and 10 bases lay in between. The CDR3 sequence is 14 residues long. Germline assignment: CDR1 SGHTA and CDR2 FQGNSA. For sorted subsets, approximately 0.2 ug DNA per replicate equaled approximately 32,000 T cell genomes. The protocol was immunoSEQ multiplex PCR, while the TCRdb copy is restricted to in-frame clones and leaves out a portion. In the table there are over 850,000 clones, around three quarters of which are singletons. Of note for this clone: What it recognizes is unknown.

The sample comprised memory CD4+ T cells from PBMCs. Subset in this sample: CD45RA-negative fraction. This sequence originates from a man aged 18 to 29 in good health. Some clones in this sample may be carry-over from other donors' samples. V usage is TRBV7-2 and J usage is TRBJ1-2; possibly TRBD1 for D (6 bases). The CDR3 DNA follows: TGTGCCAGCAGCTTAGTCGGACAGCTCTATGGCTACACCTTC. Amino acid sequence: CASSLVGQLYGYTF. The whole variable domain, remainder taken from reference TRBV7-2 and TRBJ1-2, is GAGVSQSPSNKVTEKGKDVELRCDPISGHTALYWYRQSLGQGLEFLIYFQGNSAPDKSGLPSDRFSAERTGGSVSTLTIQRTQQEDSAVYLCASSLVGQLYGYTFGSGTRLTVV.